Listed here is a single T cell receptor (beta chain). A TCRbeta library incorporating unique molecular identifiers was prepared. MiXCR was run by TCRdb on the PCR reads, yielding one entry per CDR3 protein. The data show fewer than 750,000 distinct CDR3 sequences, about 23% seen once. These data come from a study of T-cell reconstitution after alpha-beta-depleted transplantation in children. The ends lost 5 bases at V and 5 bases at J; junction bases unmatched: 12. This CDR3 has 17 amino acids. V gene TRBV12-3 or TRBV12-4 combines with J gene TRBJ2-1; 10 nucleotides match TRBD1. The sequencing used PBMCs, mostly from graft donor cells, collected 360 days after TCRalphabeta/CD19-depleted stem cell transplant. This clonotype originated in a boy younger than two who had a stem cell transplant for acute myeloid leukemia, so the T cells may come from the graft donor. The CDR3 DNA reads as TGTGCCAGCAGTCAAACCCGGGACAGGGGCTACCACAATGAGCAGTTCTTC. It translates to CASSQTRDRGYHNEQFF.